This T cell receptor beta chain was identified in a study of cytomegalovirus exposure and HLA in healthy donors. Healthy individuals who donated bone marrow served as the donors. The CDR3 covers 14 residues. V lost 2 bases and J lost 2, with 10 bases in between. The germline V gene encodes CDR1 GTSNPN and CDR2 SVGIG (reference sequence). Vbeta (60) and Jbeta (13) primers were used in the PCR. Here immunoSEQ multiplex PCR was the method, and the copy in TCRdb shows in-frame clones only, minus some. The repertoire has about 160,000 clones, roughly 65% of them found once; the top ten carry roughly 4.5%. Remarks on this clone: Its antigen is unknown.

Findings and limits, study-wide: Most CMV-associated TCR beta chains appeared HLA-restricted in a later analysis.

The J gene is TRBJ1-5, the V gene TRBV30, with D possibly matching TRBD1 (5 bases). Sequencing was done on a sample of PBMCs. This sequence was found in a man between 18 and 29 years old in good health and CMV-seropositive. The CDR3 DNA reads TGTGCCTGGAGTATTGTAGGGGGCAATCAGCCCCAGCATTTT. Translation gives CAWSIVGGNQPQHF.